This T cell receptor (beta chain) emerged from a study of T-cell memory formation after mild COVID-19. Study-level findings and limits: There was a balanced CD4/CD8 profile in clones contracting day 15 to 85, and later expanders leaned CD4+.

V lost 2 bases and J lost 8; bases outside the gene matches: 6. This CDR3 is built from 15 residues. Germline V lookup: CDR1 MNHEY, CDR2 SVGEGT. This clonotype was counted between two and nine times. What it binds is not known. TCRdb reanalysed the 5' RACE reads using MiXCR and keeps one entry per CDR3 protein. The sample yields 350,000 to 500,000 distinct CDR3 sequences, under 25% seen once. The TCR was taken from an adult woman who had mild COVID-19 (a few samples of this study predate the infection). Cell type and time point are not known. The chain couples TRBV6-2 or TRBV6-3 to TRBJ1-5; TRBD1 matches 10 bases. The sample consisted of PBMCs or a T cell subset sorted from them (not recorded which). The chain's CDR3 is CASSYGGTGVKPQHF. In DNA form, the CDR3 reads TGTGCCAGCAGTTACGGGGGGACAGGGGTAAAGCCCCAGCATTTT.